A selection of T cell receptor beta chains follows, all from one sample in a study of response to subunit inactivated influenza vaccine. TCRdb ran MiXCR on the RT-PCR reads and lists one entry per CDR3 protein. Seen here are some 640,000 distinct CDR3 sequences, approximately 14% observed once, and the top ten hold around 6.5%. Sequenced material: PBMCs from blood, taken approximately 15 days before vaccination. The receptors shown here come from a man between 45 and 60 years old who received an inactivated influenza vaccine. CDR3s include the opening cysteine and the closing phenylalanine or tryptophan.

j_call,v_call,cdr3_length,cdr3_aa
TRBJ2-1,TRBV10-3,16,CAINGGRGNSYNEQFF
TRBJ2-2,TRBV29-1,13,CSVCYSHTGELFF
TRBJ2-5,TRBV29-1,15,CSVEVGGALQETQYF
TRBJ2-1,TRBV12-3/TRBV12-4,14,CASSLGRGGNEQFF
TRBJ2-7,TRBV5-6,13,CASSLDTSYEQYF
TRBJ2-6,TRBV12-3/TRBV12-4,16,CASSSPTESGANVLTF
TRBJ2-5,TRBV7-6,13,CASSLAGIETQYF
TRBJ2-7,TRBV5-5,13,CASSWDLMTEQYF
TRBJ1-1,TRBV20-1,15,CSARDGQTGNTEAFF
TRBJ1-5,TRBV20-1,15,CSARGTSTINQPQHF
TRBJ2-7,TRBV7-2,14,CASSPGPLSYEQYF
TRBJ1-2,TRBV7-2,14,CASSLGDRARGYTF
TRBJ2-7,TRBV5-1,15,CASSGSGTGDHEQYF
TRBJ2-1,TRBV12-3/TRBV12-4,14,CASSVGPTYNEQFF
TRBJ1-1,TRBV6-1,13,CASSLAGSGEAFF
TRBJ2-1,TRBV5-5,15,CASSLDRGEWNEQFF
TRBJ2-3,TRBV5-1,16,CASSLAGSGFTDTQYF
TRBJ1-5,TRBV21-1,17,CASSAKVVGISNQPQHF
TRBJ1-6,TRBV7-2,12,CASSSTNSPLHF